The sequence of this T cell receptor (beta chain) was determined in a study of naive and memory T cell subsets. This CDR3 is 17 amino acids long. Trimming took 1 base from V and 0 from J; bases not matched to a gene: 8. Germline loops: CDR1 LGHNA, CDR2 YNFKEQ. The beta constant-region primer was an equimolar mix of two oligonucleotides covering TRBC1 and TRBC2. TCRdb re-derived calls from the UMI-ligation and nested PCR reads in MiXCR, one entry per CDR3 protein. The sample holds more than 35,000 distinct CDR3 sequences, 13% seen once. Study-wide results and limits: The power law exponent of TCR abundance differed between naive and memory cells. From naive to CM, EM and EMRA, diversity decreased and Gini increased. Findings for naive and memory subsets could not be checked against ground truth.

A note on this clonotype: Its antigen is not known.

V is TRBV4-2 and J is TRBJ2-5; 7 positions match TRBD2. The sample comprised effector memory CD4+ T cells from blood. Subset of the sample: effector memory, CD45RA- CD27-. The source is a human donor in good health. DNA for the CDR3: TGTGCCAGCAGCCAAGGTCTCGACAGCGGGAACCAAGAGACCCAGTACTTC. Translating gives CASSQGLDSGNQETQYF.